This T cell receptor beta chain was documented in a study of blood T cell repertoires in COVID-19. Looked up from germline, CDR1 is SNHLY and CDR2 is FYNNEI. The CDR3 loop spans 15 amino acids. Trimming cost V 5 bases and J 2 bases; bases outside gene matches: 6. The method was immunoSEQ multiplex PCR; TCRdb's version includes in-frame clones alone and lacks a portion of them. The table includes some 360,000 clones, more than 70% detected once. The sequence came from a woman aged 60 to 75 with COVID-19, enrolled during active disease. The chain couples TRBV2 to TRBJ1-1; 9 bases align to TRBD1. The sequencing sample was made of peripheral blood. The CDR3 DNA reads TGTGCCAGCAGTTATCCGGGACAGGGAAACACTGAAGCTTTCTTT. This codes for CASSYPGQGNTEAFF.